This TCR beta chain appears in the sequencing data of a study of monozygotic twins with cystic fibrosis. Overall study: Library input was 2.5 to 3.5 micrograms of fragmented DNA, with approximately 16 PCR cycles. General study results and limits: Median Simpson clonality of roughly 0.0093 suggested naive T cells predominated.

Assay: immunoSEQ multiplex PCR; the TCRdb copy retains only in-frame clones and omits some. The repertoire holds under 20,000 clones, less than 95% seen once, with roughly 1.6% in the top ten. Germline-derived CDR1 and CDR2 are GTSNPN and SVGIG (reference sequence). With 4 bases removed from V and 0 bases from J, the gap between germline ends came to 15 bases. The CDR3 is 15 residues long. As regards this clone: The antigen is undetermined.

The specimen was blood. This sequence joins TRBV30 and TRBJ2-5, with D possibly being TRBD2 (6 bases). This TCR was sampled from a girl aged 2-9 years with cystic fibrosis. The CDR3 DNA reads TGTGCCTGGACCAACCTCGCGGGATACCAAGAGACCCAGTACTTC. Protein product: CAWTNLAGYQETQYF.